These 21 T cell receptor beta chains originate from one sample sequenced in a study of CD8+ T cells in alopecia areata. Extracted from the samples, RNA was reverse transcribed into cDNA to serve as the sequencing template. The protocol was immunoSEQ multiplex PCR, while the TCRdb copy is restricted to in-frame clones and leaves out a portion. The table has some 110,000 clones, less than 70% seen once. Specimen: CD4+ T cells sorted from blood. Receptor source: a human donor in good health.

This clone occurred once. The V call is TRBV4-1, the J call TRBJ1-2; no reliable D call. Germline V gene sequence: CDR1 MGHRA, CDR2 YSYEKL. The V and J ends lost 3 bases and 5 bases respectively, with 13 bases between them. This CDR3 comprises 14 residues. CDR3 loop: CASSQETTPYGYTF. The CDR3 region has the DNA TGCGCCAGCAGCCAGGAAACCACGCCTTATGGCTACACCTTC.

This clone was seen once. CDR3 region: CASSYDRVAKNIQYF. DNA for the CDR3: TGTGCCAGCAGCTACGACAGGGTCGCCAAAAACATTCAGTACTTC. V gene TRBV7-2 combines with J gene TRBJ2-4; TRBD1 matches at 7 bases. Germline loops: CDR1 SGHTA, CDR2 FQGNSA. This CDR3 contains 15 residues. Trimming took 4 bases from V and 1 from J; bases not matched to a gene: 4.

CDR3 sequence: CAWSVPIDTQYF. DNA of the CDR3: TGTGCCTGGAGTGTCCCGATAGATACGCAGTATTTT. The chain recombines TRBV30 with TRBJ2-3, with unresolved D. The ends were cut back, 0 bases at V and 5 bases at J, with 6 bases in the middle. The CDR3 consists of 12 residues. Per the germline V gene, CDR1 is GTSNPN and CDR2 is SVGIG (reference sequence).

J is TRBJ2-7 and V is TRBV6-1, with D hard to call. The CDR3 loop spans 13 amino acids. The germline CDR1 and CDR2 sequences are MNHNS and SASEGT. The V end was cut by 8 bases, the J end by 0 bases, with 11 bases between. CDR3 region: CASARLSSYEQYF. In nucleotides, the CDR3 is TGTGCCAGCGCACGACTCAGCTCCTACGAGCAGTACTTC.

The chain combines TRBV20-1 with TRBJ2-5; 8 positions agree with TRBD2. The germline gives CDR1 DFQATT, CDR2 SNEGSKA (reference sequence). The CDR3 sequence is 10 residues long. The CDR3 DNA sequence: TGCTCGGGGGGGCAAGAGACCCAGTACTTC. Its translation: CSGGQETQYF.

This chain connects TRBV5-1 to TRBJ2-7; D is unclear. The CDR3 loop spans 13 amino acids. The V end lost 0 bases, the J end lost 3 bases, and 7 bases lay between the germline ends. Germline values: CDR1 SGHRS, CDR2 YFSETQ. The CDR3 sequence is CASSLATYYEQYF. The DNA of the CDR3 is TGCGCCAGCAGCTTGGCCACGTACTACGAGCAGTACTTC.

This clone was observed a few times. The chain is built from TRBV7-9 and TRBJ2-7, with TRBD2 as a possible D gene (7 bases). The CDR3 covers 13 residues. Germline CDR1 reads SEHNR; CDR2 reads FQNEAQ (reference sequence). The V gene lost 7 bases and the J gene lost 6 bases, with 16 bases spanning the gap. The chain's CDR3 is CASTSAGEGEQYF. The CDR3 DNA is TGTGCCAGCACCTCAGCAGGGGAGGGCGAGCAGTACTTC. The whole variable domain, remainder taken from reference TRBV7-9 and TRBJ2-7, is DTGVSQNPRHKITKRGQNVTFRCDPISEHNRLYWYRQTLGQGPEFLTYFQNEAQLEKSRLLSDRFSAERPKGSFSTLEIQRTEQGDSAMYLCASTSAGEGEQYFGPGTRLTVT.

The chain joins TRBV6-6 to TRBJ1-2; no reliable D call. V lost 4 bases to trimming and J lost 2 bases, with 8 bases between them. Germline V gene sequence: CDR1 MNHNY, CDR2 SVGAGI (reference sequence). The CDR3 runs to 13 residues. The CDR3 coding sequence is TGTGCCAGCAGTTCCGGGCGGAACTATGGCTACACCTTC. This sequence encodes CASSSGRNYGYTF.

This clone was picked up a small number of times. V usage is TRBV5-1 and J usage is TRBJ2-3, with D hard to call. The CDR3 length is 13 residues. From germline, CDR1 is SGHRS and CDR2 YFSETQ. V lost 3 bases to trimming and J lost 3 bases, with 8 bases between them. The DNA of the CDR3 is TGCGCCAGCAGCTCCCTGGAAACAGATACGCAGTATTTT. Translation: CASSSLETDTQYF.

V and J are TRBV29-1 and TRBJ2-1, with D maybe TRBD2 (5 bases). In germline, CDR1 is SQVTM, CDR2 ANQGSEA. Trimming pared 8 bases from V and 7 bases from J, leaving 24 bases between. CDR3 length: 15 residues. In DNA, the CDR3 is TGCAGCATCGCGGGCCCCAGCCTCCGATGGAATGAGCAGTTCTTC. Translated, it gives CSIAGPSLRWNEQFF.

The V gene is TRBV27, the J gene TRBJ2-5, with D perhaps assigned TRBD1 or TRBD2 (5 bases each). The germline gives CDR1 MNHEY, CDR2 SMNVEV (reference sequence). Between the trimmed V and J ends, which lost 2 bases and 5 bases, there was a span of 12 bases. The CDR3 is made up of 14 amino acids. DNA for the CDR3: TGTGCCAGCAGTTTACGAGGGGCCGGGGAGACCCAGTACTTC. Amino acid sequence: CASSLRGAGETQYF.

V and J are TRBV5-1 and TRBJ1-2; TRBD1 might be the D (5 bases). V lost 2 bases and J 2 bases, leaving 25 bases between the germline ends. CDR1 and CDR2 from the germline V gene are SGHRS and YFSETQ. The CDR3 loop spans 19 amino acids. CDR3 sequence: CASSFTRGERTLSNYGYTF. For the CDR3, the DNA is TGCGCCAGCAGCTTTACGCGGGGGGAACGGACCCTCTCCAACTATGGCTACACCTTC.

V and J are TRBV7-2 and TRBJ1-2; tentatively, D is TRBD1 (6 bases). Trimming left V 5 bases short and J 7 bases short, with 20 bases between. Germline values: CDR1 SGHTA, CDR2 FQGNSA. The CDR3 is made up of 15 amino acids. As DNA, the CDR3 is TGTGCCAGCAGCCCTGAGTCCGGGGGGCGAGGTGGCTACACCTTC. As protein: CASSPESGGRGGYTF.

The J gene is TRBJ1-6, the V gene TRBV30, with D possibly being TRBD1 (6 bases). V was shortened by 2 bases and J by 5 bases, with 7 bases between the two germline ends. CDR1 and CDR2 (germline): GTSNPN, SVGIG (reference sequence). This CDR3 has 13 residues. The CDR3 loop reads CAWSRQDNSPLHF. The DNA for the CDR3 is TGTGCCTGGAGTCGACAGGATAATTCACCCCTCCACTTT.

J is TRBJ2-3 and V is TRBV29-1, with no clear D. Between the trimmed V and J ends, which lost 1 base and 4 bases, there was a span of 9 bases. CDR1 is SQVTM, CDR2 ANQGSEA, per germline. The CDR3 length is 13 residues. The CDR3 DNA sequence: TGCAGCGTTGAAGGCCCAGGTCCAGATACGCAGTATTTT. Translating gives CSVEGPGPDTQYF.

V gene TRBV2 combines with J gene TRBJ2-3, with 11 bases aligning to TRBD2. CDR3 length: 16 amino acids. With 5 bases clipped from V and 1 base from J, the junction kept 5 bases outside the gene matches. Germline V CDR1 and CDR2: SNHLY, FYNNEI. CDR3 coding DNA: TGTGCCAGCAGTCCCTCGACTAGCGGGGGCACAGATACGCAGTATTTT. It translates to CASSPSTSGGTDTQYF.

The chain is built from TRBV29-1 and TRBJ2-1, with 8 nucleotides matching TRBD2. Per germline, CDR1 SQVTM and CDR2 ANQGSEA. V lost 8 bases, J lost 4 bases, and 16 bases stayed unmatched. CDR3 length: 16 amino acids. CDR3 sequence reads: CSPGSLSGLGYNEQFF. The DNA for the CDR3 is TGCAGCCCAGGGAGTCTTTCGGGACTAGGGTACAATGAGCAGTTCTTC.

This chain joins TRBV7-8 and TRBJ2-1, with D perhaps TRBD2 (6 bases). Trimming removed 5 bases at V and 8 bases at J, with 16 bases between. The CDR3 length is 14 residues. In germline, CDR1 is SGHVS, CDR2 FQNEAQ. The DNA for the CDR3 is TGTGCCAGCAGCCAAACTAGCATGAACGATGAGCAGTTCTTC. This sequence encodes CASSQTSMNDEQFF.

The gene calls are TRBV29-1 and TRBJ2-1; no definite D call. Trimming pared 4 bases from V and 3 bases from J, leaving 10 bases between. The CDR3 consists of 13 residues. Germline lookup yields CDR1 SQVTM and CDR2 ANQGSEA. The CDR3 sequence: CSVAPNSYNEQFF. The CDR3 coding sequence is TGCAGCGTTGCCCCCAACAGCTACAATGAGCAGTTCTTC.

The gene calls are TRBV2 and TRBJ2-1; D is unresolved. The CDR3 is made up of 12 amino acids. The germline CDR1 and CDR2 sequences are SNHLY and FYNNEI. V was cut by 5 bases and J by 4 bases, with 6 bases left in between. As DNA, the CDR3 is TGTGCCAGCAGTTCCCGGTACAATGAGCAGTTCTTC. Translation gives CASSSRYNEQFF.

J is TRBJ2-3 and V is TRBV7-2; 8 bases match TRBD2. Losses at the gene ends were 4 bases for V and 1 base for J; bases not matched to a gene: 10. This CDR3 comprises 17 residues. Germline V gene lookup returns CDR1 SGHTA and CDR2 FQGNSA. The CDR3, as DNA: TGTGCCAGCAGCTCCTCTCTACTAGCGGCCCGCACAGATACGCAGTATTTT. As protein: CASSSSLLAARTDTQYF.